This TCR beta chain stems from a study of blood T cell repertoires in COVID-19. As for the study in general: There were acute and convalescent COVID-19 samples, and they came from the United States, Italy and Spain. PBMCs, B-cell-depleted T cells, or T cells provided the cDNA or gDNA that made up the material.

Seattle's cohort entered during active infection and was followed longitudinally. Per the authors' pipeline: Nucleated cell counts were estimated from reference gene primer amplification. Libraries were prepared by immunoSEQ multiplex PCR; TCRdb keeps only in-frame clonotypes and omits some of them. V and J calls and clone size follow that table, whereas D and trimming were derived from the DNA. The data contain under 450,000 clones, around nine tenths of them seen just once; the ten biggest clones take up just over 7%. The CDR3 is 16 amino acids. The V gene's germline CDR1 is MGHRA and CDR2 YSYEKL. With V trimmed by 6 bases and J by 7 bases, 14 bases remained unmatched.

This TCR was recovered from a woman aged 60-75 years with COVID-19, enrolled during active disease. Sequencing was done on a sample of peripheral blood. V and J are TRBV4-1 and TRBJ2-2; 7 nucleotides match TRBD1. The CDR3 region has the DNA TGCGCCAGCAGGACAGGGATGGGCCCAAGAGGCGGGGAGCTGTTTTTT. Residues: CASRTGMGPRGGELFF.